These T cell receptor beta chains were read from a single sample in a study of blood T cell repertoires in COVID-19. The table came from immunoSEQ multiplex PCR; TCRdb's copy has only in-frame clones and leaves some out. The sample holds fewer than 250,000 clones; around four fifths are singletons and the top ten take about 11%. Sequencing input: peripheral blood. The receptors stem from a woman over 75 with COVID-19, enrolled during active disease. The CDR3 runs from the conserved cysteine through the conserved F or W. The D gene is left open where the match is weak. Clone size appears in some rows only: once, few, many, or a class for an expanded clone.

v_call	clone_size	j_call	d_call	cdr3_aa	cdr3_nt
TRBV6-2/TRBV6-3	NA	TRBJ2-5	NA	CASSTRRTETQYF	TGTGCCAGCAGCACTCGCCGCACTGAGACCCAGTACTTC
TRBV5-6	NA	TRBJ1-1	TRBD1	CASSRQGAEAFF	TGTGCCAGCAGTCGACAGGGGGCTGAAGCTTTCTTT
TRBV5-1	once	TRBJ1-6	NA	CASQANRDYSPLHF	TGCGCCAGCCAAGCTAACAGGGATTACTCACCCCTCCACTTT
TRBV7-2	few	TRBJ2-7	TRBD1	CASSPRQGQRDYEQYF	TGTGCCAGCAGCCCAAGACAGGGCCAACGAGACTACGAGCAGTACTTC
TRBV19	NA	TRBJ1-2	NA	CASSIDPGANYGYTF	TGTGCCAGTAGTATAGACCCGGGAGCTAACTATGGCTACACCTTC
TRBV24-1	NA	TRBJ1-4	TRBD1	CATSENRGRGEKLFF	TGTGCCACCAGTGAAAACAGGGGGCGCGGTGAAAAACTGTTTTTT
TRBV12-3/TRBV12-4	NA	TRBJ2-1	NA	CASRGSGHEQFF	TGTGCCAGCAGGGGTTCGGGACACGAGCAGTTCTTC
TRBV28	NA	TRBJ1-5	TRBD1	CASRRAEEDRYHQPQHF	TGTGCCAGCAGACGGGCGGAGGAGGACAGGTACCATCAGCCCCAGCATTTT
TRBV7-6	NA	TRBJ2-2	TRBD2	CASSLGLAMNTGELFF	TGTGCCAGCAGCTTGGGACTAGCGATGAACACCGGGGAGCTGTTTTTT
TRBV7-2	NA	TRBJ2-2	TRBD1	CASSLAGTGNTGELFF	TGTGCCAGCAGCTTAGCCGGGACAGGGAACACCGGGGAGCTGTTTTTT
TRBV7-9	NA	TRBJ1-1	NA	CASGRMNTEAFF	TGTGCCAGCGGCCGCATGAACACTGAAGCTTTCTTT
TRBV9	NA	TRBJ2-2	NA	CASSVQMAGELFF	TGTGCCAGCAGCGTTCAGATGGCCGGGGAGCTGTTTTTT
TRBV7-2	NA	TRBJ1-4	NA	CASSLGGRGSTNEKLFF	TGTGCCAGCAGCTTAGGGGGCAGGGGCTCAACTAATGAAAAACTGTTTTTT
TRBV6-5	NA	TRBJ2-2	TRBD1	CASDRDRVTGELFF	TGTGCCAGCGATCGGGACAGGGTCACCGGGGAGCTGTTTTTT
TRBV30	NA	TRBJ1-5	NA	CAWSKSGSQPQHF	TGTGCCTGGAGTAAGTCAGGGTCACAGCCCCAGCATTTT
TRBV2	NA	TRBJ1-2	NA	CASRYGEANYGYTF	TGTGCCAGTCGTTACGGGGAAGCTAACTATGGCTACACCTTC
TRBV4-1	few	TRBJ1-4	NA	CASSFQVMGEKLFF	TGCGCCAGCAGCTTCCAGGTCATGGGTGAAAAACTGTTTTTT
TRBV18	NA	TRBJ2-3	NA	CASSPIQGGVPTDTQYF	TGTGCCAGCTCACCAATCCAGGGGGGCGTACCCACGGATACGCAGTATTTT
TRBV28	NA	TRBJ1-6	NA	CASSLVTSLRGLDSPLHF	TGTGCCAGCAGTTTGGTTACTAGTCTCAGGGGTTTGGATTCACCCCTCCACTTT
TRBV5-4	NA	TRBJ2-2	NA	CASSPRGLVGELFF	TGTGCCAGCAGCCCCCGGGGACTTGTGGGGGAGCTGTTTTTT
TRBV5-1	NA	TRBJ2-3	TRBD2	CASSPGTRGDTQYF	TGCGCCAGCAGCCCAGGGACTAGAGGGGATACGCAGTATTTT
TRBV19	NA	TRBJ2-2	NA	CASSISQGWAGELFF	TGTGCCAGTAGTATATCACAGGGATGGGCCGGGGAGCTGTTTTTT
TRBV5-4	NA	TRBJ2-1	TRBD2	CASSLGLAGMNEQFF	TGTGCCAGCAGCTTGGGGTTAGCGGGTATGAATGAGCAGTTCTTC
TRBV19	NA	TRBJ1-1	TRBD1	CASKRDRGQTEAFF	TGTGCCAGTAAGCGGGACAGGGGGCAAACTGAAGCTTTCTTT
TRBV29-1	NA	TRBJ2-5	TRBD2	CSIQGASGTQETQYF	TGCAGCATCCAAGGGGCTAGCGGGACCCAAGAGACCCAGTACTTC
TRBV28	NA	TRBJ1-5	TRBD1	CASSPDRGQNQPQHF	TGTGCCAGCAGTCCCGACAGGGGGCAAAATCAGCCCCAGCATTTT